The rows below give T cell receptor beta chains drawn from one sample of a study of neurological immune-mediated disorders. TCRdb recomputed calls from the 5' RACE reads with MiXCR, one row per CDR3 protein. The sample consists of roughly 50,000 distinct CDR3 sequences, about 12% of them appearing once. Sequencing was carried out using PBMCs. These TCRs come from a male donor with HTLV-1-associated myelopathy (HAM/TSP). CDR3s leave out the opening cysteine and the closing phenylalanine or tryptophan. Size values are once, few and many counts, or a class for expanded clones, and some rows have none.

V gene	J gene	clone size	CDR3 protein
TRBV12-3/TRBV12-4	TRBJ2-1	-	ASSFDTYNEQF
TRBV20-1	TRBJ1-5	many	SARSGTVNQPQH
TRBV5-5	TRBJ2-3	many	ASSLEGQAFNTQY
TRBV9	TRBJ1-1	many	ASSVDAPTEAF
TRBV7-2	TRBJ2-1	many	ASSSGGGGSYNEQF
TRBV28	TRBJ1-5	many	ASTRWKGQGAQQPQH
TRBV9	TRBJ1-1	many	ASSVEPGNTEAF
TRBV7-9	TRBJ2-2	-	ASGPNRGGTGELF
TRBV27	TRBJ1-2	many	ASSSPGQLRGYT
TRBV5-1	TRBJ2-7	many	ASSPDDYEQY
TRBV5-1	TRBJ1-4	many	ASSPGQTANEKLF
TRBV29-1	TRBJ2-5	many	SAGREETQY
TRBV6-5	TRBJ1-2	many	ASSPQGFGDGYT
TRBV28	TRBJ2-7	-	ARRSGSYEQY
TRBV5-4	TRBJ2-7	many	ASSSGPDMVQY
TRBV5-1	TRBJ1-5	many	ASSLGDRQGGQPQH
TRBV20-1	TRBJ2-1	many	SARRQPNEQF
TRBV2	TRBJ2-7	many	ASSAKAGGLWEQY
TRBV6-5	TRBJ2-5	many	ASSYLGGGQETQY
TRBV25-1	TRBJ1-2	many	ASSLQGGAGYT